This TCR beta chain was identified in a study of control samples from healthy donors and cancer patients. Assay: immunoSEQ multiplex PCR; the TCRdb copy retains only in-frame clones and omits some. The sample includes approximately 87,000 clones, 85% to 90% seen only once; the top ten take about 1.3%. This clone was observed a few times. The TCR originated in a woman aged 45-60 years in good health. Sequencing was done on a sample of blood.

CDR3 nucleotides: TGTGCCAGCAACCCAGACACCGTTGGTGGCTACACCTTC. Protein product: CASNPDTVGGYTF. The chain uses TRBV6-5 and TRBJ1-2; D call uncertain. The CDR3 is 13 residues long. Germline-derived CDR1 and CDR2 are MNHEY and SVGAGI. V was pared by 7 bases and J by 7 bases, with 16 bases between.